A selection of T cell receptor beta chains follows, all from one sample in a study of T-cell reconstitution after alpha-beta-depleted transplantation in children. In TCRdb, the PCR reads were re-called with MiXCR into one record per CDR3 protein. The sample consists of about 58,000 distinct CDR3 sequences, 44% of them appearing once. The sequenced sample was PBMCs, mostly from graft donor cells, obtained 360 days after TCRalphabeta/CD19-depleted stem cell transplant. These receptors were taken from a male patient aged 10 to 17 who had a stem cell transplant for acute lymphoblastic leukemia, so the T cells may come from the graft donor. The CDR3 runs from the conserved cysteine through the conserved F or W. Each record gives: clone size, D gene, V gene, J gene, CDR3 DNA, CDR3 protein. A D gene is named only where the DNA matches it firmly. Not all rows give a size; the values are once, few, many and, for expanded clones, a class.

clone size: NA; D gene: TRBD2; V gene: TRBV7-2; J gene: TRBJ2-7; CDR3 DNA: TGTGCCAGCAGCTTAGGAATGGGACTAGCGGGAGGCGAGCAGTACTTC; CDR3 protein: CASSLGMGLAGGEQYF
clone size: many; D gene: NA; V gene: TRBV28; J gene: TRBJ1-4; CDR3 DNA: TGTGCCAGCAGTTTCCCCGGGTACAGGGAAAAACTGTTTTTT; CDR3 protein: CASSFPGYREKLFF
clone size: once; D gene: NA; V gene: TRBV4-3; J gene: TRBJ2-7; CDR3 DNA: TGCGCCAGCAGCCAAGATTCATCGGGTGGGTCCTACGAGCAGTACTTC; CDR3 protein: CASSQDSSGGSYEQYF
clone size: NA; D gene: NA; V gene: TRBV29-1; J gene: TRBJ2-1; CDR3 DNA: TGCAGCGTTGCATCTGAGCAGTTCTTC; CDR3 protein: CSVASEQFF
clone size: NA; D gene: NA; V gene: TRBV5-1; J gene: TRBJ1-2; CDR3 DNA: TGCGCCAGCAGCCGAGGGCAGGGTGCTGTGGACTATGGCTACACCTTC; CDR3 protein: CASSRGQGAVDYGYTF
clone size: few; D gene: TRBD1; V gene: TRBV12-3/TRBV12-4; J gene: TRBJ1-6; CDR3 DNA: TGTGCCAGCAGTTTCAGACAGGGGAGACCTTCACCCCTCCACTTT; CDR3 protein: CASSFRQGRPSPLHF
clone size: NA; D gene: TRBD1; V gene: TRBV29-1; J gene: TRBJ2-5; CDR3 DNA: TGCAGCGTTGAACAGGGGGCGATAGGAGAGACCCAGTACTTC; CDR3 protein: CSVEQGAIGETQYF
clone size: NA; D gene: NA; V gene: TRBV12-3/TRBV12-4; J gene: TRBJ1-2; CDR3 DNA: TGTGCCAGCAGTTCTCAGGGATATGGCTACACCTTC; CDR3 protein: CASSSQGYGYTF
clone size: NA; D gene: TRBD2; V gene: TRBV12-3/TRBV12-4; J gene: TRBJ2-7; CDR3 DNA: TGTGCCAGCAGCTCCGGGACTACCTACGAGCAGTACTTC; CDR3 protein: CASSSGTTYEQYF
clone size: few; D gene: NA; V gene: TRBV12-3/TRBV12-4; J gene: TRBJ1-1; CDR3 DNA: TGTGCCAGCAGTACCCCGAGGGAGGAGGCTTTCTTT; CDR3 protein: CASSTPREEAFF
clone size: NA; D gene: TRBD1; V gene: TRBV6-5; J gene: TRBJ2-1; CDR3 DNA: TGTGCCAGCAGTTACCAGGGACAGGGTGTCAATGAGCAGTTCTTC; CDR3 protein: CASSYQGQGVNEQFF
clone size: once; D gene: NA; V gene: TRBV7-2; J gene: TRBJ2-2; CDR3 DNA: TGTGCCAGCAGCTTAAAGTTGGCCGGGGAGCTGTTTTTT; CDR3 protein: CASSLKLAGELFF
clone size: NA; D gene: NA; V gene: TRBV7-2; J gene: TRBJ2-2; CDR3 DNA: TGTGCCAGCAGCTTAGCGTTGACCTCACAAAGCCCCGGGGAGCTGTTTTTT; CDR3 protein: CASSLALTSQSPGELFF
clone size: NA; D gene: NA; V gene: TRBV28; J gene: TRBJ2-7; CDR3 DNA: TGTGCCAGCAGTTTACATGGGGACACCTACGAGCAGTACTTC; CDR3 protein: CASSLHGDTYEQYF
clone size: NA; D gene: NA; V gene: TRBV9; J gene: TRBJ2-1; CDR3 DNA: TGTGCCAGCAGCGTAGGCGTCTCGGTCAATGAGCAGTTCTTC; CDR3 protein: CASSVGVSVNEQFF
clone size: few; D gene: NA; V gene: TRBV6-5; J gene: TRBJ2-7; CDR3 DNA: TGTGCCAGCAGTTACCTTGGGCGGTTCGAGCAGTACTTC; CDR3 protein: CASSYLGRFEQYF